This TCR beta chain was captured by sequencing in a study of T cell responses to AZD1222 COVID-19 vaccine. About the study: Second-dose schedules of about 4 or about 12 weeks were combined.

As concerns this clone: Antigen specificity is unknown.

Produced via immunoSEQ multiplex PCR; TCRdb's table is partial and in-frame only. The sample has approximately 180,000 clones, over 80% seen once. General observations from the study: Among those given AZD1222, only five or six were seropositive at baseline. There were repertoire samples only from the period after the peak T cell response. Clonal diversity may have been underestimated in mostly white British donors.

The CDR3 is 15 residues long. J lost 3 bases, V lost 5 bases, and 6 bases had no gene match. The germline V gene has CDR1 SGHAT and CDR2 FQDESV (reference sequence). This sequence was found in an adult in good health. The sample in question was peripheral blood, obtained on day 0 of AZD1222 vaccination. The chain joins TRBV11-1 to TRBJ2-7; 11 bases are a match to TRBD2. The DNA of the CDR3 is TGTGCCAGCAGCAAGACTAGCGGGGAGATCTACGAGCAGTACTTC. It specifies CASSKTSGEIYEQYF.